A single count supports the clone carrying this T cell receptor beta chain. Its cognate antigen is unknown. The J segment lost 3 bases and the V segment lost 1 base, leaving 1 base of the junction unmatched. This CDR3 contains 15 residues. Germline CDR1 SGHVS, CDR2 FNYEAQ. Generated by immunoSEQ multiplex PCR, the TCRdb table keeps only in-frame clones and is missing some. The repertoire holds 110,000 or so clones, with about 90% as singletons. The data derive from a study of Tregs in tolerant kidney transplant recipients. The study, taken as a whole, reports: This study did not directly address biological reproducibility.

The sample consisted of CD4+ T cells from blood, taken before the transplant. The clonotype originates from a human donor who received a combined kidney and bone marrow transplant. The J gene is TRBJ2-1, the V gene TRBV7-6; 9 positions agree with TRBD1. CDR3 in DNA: TGTGCCAGCAGCTTAGAGGGACAGGGCTACAATGAGCAGTTCTTC. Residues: CASSLEGQGYNEQFF.